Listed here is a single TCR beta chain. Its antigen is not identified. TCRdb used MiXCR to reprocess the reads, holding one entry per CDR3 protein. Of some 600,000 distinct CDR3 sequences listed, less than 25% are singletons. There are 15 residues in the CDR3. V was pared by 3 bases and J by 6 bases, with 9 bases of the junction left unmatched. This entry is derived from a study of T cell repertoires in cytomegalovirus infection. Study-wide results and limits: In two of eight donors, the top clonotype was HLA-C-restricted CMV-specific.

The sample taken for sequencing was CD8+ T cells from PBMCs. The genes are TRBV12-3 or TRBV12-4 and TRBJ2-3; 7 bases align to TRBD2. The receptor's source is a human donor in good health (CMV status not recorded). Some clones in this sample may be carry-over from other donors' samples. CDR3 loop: CASSFGGGGSDTQYF. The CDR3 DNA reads TGTGCCAGCAGTTTTGGCGGGGGTGGGTCGGATACGCAGTATTTT.